This TCR beta chain is drawn from a study of T cells in localized non-small cell lung cancer. Clones were sequenced by immunoSEQ multiplex PCR, and TCRdb holds only the in-frame ones, with some missing. This sample yields just over 70,000 clones, of which 86% are seen a single time; 21% belongs to the top ten. Findings and limits, study-wide: Among the tissues sampled, uninvolved adjacent lung had the highest T cell clonality, above tumor. Median around 62 top-100 tumor clones were shared with paired adjacent lung.

The CDR3 consists of 14 residues. CDR1 and CDR2 from the germline V gene are SGHTS and YDEGEE. V lost 10 bases and J lost 2, with 16 bases in between. As concerns this clone: Antigen unknown.

The clonotype was recovered from a male donor aged 60 or older with stage III squamous cell lung carcinoma. This chain connects TRBV5-8 to TRBJ1-3; possible D gene TRBD1, 6 bases. The material sequenced was peripheral blood, taken before any cancer treatment. This chain's CDR3 is CAGGLRGPGNTIYF. CDR3 in DNA: TGTGCCGGAGGACTACGGGGGCCTGGAAACACCATATATTTT.